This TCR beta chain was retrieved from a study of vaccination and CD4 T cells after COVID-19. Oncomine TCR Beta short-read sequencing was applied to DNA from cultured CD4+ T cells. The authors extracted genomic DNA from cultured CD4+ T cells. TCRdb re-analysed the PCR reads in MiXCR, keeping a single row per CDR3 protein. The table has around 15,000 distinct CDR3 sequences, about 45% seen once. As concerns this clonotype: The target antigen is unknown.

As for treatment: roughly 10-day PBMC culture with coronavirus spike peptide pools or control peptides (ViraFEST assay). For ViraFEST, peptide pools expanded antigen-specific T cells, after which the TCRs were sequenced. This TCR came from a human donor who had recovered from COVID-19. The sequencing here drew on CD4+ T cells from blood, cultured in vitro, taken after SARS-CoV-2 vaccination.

The CDR3 DNA reads TGTGCCACCACAGGGGATCCCTACGAGCAGTACTTC. Translated: CATTGDPYEQYF. The rearrangement links TRBV2 to TRBJ2-7, with 7 bases that match TRBD1. Germline CDR1 SNHLY, CDR2 FYNNEI. The CDR3 is made up of 12 amino acids. Trimming removed 10 bases from V and 2 bases from J; junction bases left unmatched: 5.